These 14 T cell receptor beta chains share one sample of origin, sequenced in a study of cytomegalovirus exposure and HLA in healthy donors. The PCR was carried out with 60 Vbeta primers and 13 Jbeta primers. The method was immunoSEQ multiplex PCR; TCRdb's version includes in-frame clones alone and lacks a portion of them. Among around 65,000 clones listed, approximately 67% were seen once. The source material was PBMCs. Receptors were obtained from a man aged 30 to 45 in good health and CMV-seronegative.

The chain carries TRBV7-9 and TRBJ1-1; TRBD1 aligns across 7 bases. The CDR3 runs 15 residues. Per the germline V gene, CDR1 is SEHNR and CDR2 is FQNEAQ (reference sequence). V trimming: 4 bases; J trimming: 1 base; junction bases outside the gene matches: 6. CDR3: CASSWLGGRNTEAFF. CDR3 DNA: TGTGCCAGCAGCTGGTTAGGGGGCAGGAACACTGAAGCTTTCTTT.

The chain joins TRBV5-1 to TRBJ2-3; 8 nucleotides agree with TRBD1. The V and J ends lost 4 bases and 0 bases, in that order; junction bases with no gene match: 7. The CDR3 has 16 residues. The germline V gene encodes CDR1 SGHRS and CDR2 YFSETQ. CDR3 protein: CASSLQGAVSTDTQYF. The CDR3 coding sequence is TGCGCCAGCAGCCTCCAGGGGGCGGTAAGCACAGATACGCAGTATTTT.

The V and J genes are TRBV27 and TRBJ2-3; D is unresolved. This CDR3 is 13 amino acids long. Trimming removed 5 bases at V and 2 bases at J, with 8 bases between. Per the germline V gene, CDR1 is MNHEY and CDR2 is SMNVEV (reference sequence). CDR3: CASSPSATDTQYF. CDR3 bases: TGTGCCAGCAGTCCGAGCGCCACAGATACGCAGTATTTT.

This chain uses TRBV27 with TRBJ2-7; D might be TRBD2 (7 bases). CDR1 is MNHEY and CDR2 is SMNVEV in the germline V gene (reference sequence). Trimming stripped 3 bases from V and 6 bases from J, with 12 bases between. This CDR3 is 13 amino acids long. The CDR3 bases are TGTGCCAGCAGTTTGGGGCGGGGGCGCGAGCAGTACTTC. Protein product: CASSLGRGREQYF.

This chain uses TRBV10-3 with TRBJ2-1; D may be TRBD2 (6 bases). Trimming cost V 8 bases and J 7 bases, with 6 bases left between them. The V gene's germline CDR1 is ENHRY and CDR2 SYGVKD. The CDR3 sequence is 10 residues long. The CDR3 is CAIGGNEQFF. The CDR3 DNA reads as TGTGCCATCGGAGGGAATGAGCAGTTCTTC.

J is TRBJ2-5 and V is TRBV30, with D perhaps matching TRBD2 (6 bases). CDR1 is GTSNPN and CDR2 is SVGIG in the germline V gene (reference sequence). Trimming stripped 3 bases from V and 6 bases from J, with 11 bases between. This CDR3 comprises 12 residues. CDR3 region: CAWRRDGQTQYF. As DNA, the CDR3 is TGTGCCTGGAGGCGGGACGGCCAGACCCAGTACTTC.

The chain carries TRBV5-6 and TRBJ1-5, with TRBD1 as a possible D gene (6 bases). V lost 0 bases and J lost 9, with 10 bases in between. The germline V gene encodes CDR1 SGHDT and CDR2 YYEEEE. This CDR3 is 13 amino acids long. CDR3 sequence: CASSLDRERPQHF. The CDR3 nucleotides read TGTGCCAGCAGCTTGGACAGGGAACGGCCCCAGCATTTT.

J is TRBJ2-3 and V is TRBV29-1; the match to TRBD2 covers 9 bases. The J segment lost 2 bases and the V segment lost 5 bases, leaving 8 bases of the junction unmatched. The V gene's germline CDR1 is SQVTM and CDR2 ANQGSEA. This CDR3 comprises 15 residues. The CDR3 region is CSVIRAGGATDTQYF. CDR3 coding DNA: TGCAGCGTTATTAGGGCGGGGGGGGCCACAGATACGCAGTATTTT.

This sequence joins TRBV10-1 and TRBJ2-5; no clear D. The ends were cut back, 7 bases at V and 1 base at J, with 13 bases in the middle. Germline lookup yields CDR1 WNHNN and CDR2 SYGVQD (reference sequence). The CDR3 is 14 amino acids. CDR3 nucleotide sequence: TGCGCCAGCACCCCCAGACAAACCCAAGAGACCCAGTACTTC. As protein: CASTPRQTQETQYF.

This chain links TRBV6-4 with TRBJ2-3; TRBD2 matches at 7 bases. Germline assignment: CDR1 MRHNA and CDR2 SNTAGT. The CDR3 is 15 amino acids. The trim removed 5 bases at V and 2 bases at J, leaving 7 bases unmatched. The CDR3 protein is CASSSGASATDTQYF. CDR3 coding DNA: TGTGCCAGCAGTAGCGGGGCCTCTGCCACAGATACGCAGTATTTT.

This clone showed up just a few times. The V call is TRBV11-3, the J call TRBJ2-1; 9 positions agree with TRBD2. Germline V gene data show CDR1 as SGHNT and CDR2 as YENEEA. The CDR3 is 16 residues long. Unmatched junction bases numbered 10, after V lost 2 bases and J lost 8 bases. The chain's CDR3 is CASSLNGLAGFDEQFF. For the CDR3, the DNA is TGTGCCAGCAGCTTAAATGGCCTAGCGGGGTTCGATGAGCAGTTCTTC. Complete variable domain (other parts from reference TRBV11-3 and TRBJ2-1): EAGVVQSPRYKIIEKKQPVAFWCNPISGHNTLYWYLQNLGQGPELLIRYENEEAVDDSQLPKDRFSAERLKGVDSTLKIQPAELGDSAVYLCASSLNGLAGFDEQFFGPGTRLTVL.

This chain links TRBV19 with TRBJ2-7; D is possibly TRBD2 (6 bases). V was pared by 4 bases and J by 6 bases, with 10 bases between. CDR3 length: 12 amino acids. Germline-derived CDR1 and CDR2 are LNHDA and SQIVND (reference sequence). The CDR3, as DNA: TGTGCCAGTAGTACCGGAGGGAGCGAGCAGTACTTC. This sequence encodes CASSTGGSEQYF.

This clone showed up just a few times. The chain couples TRBV15 to TRBJ2-1; D is ambiguous. Germline assignment: CDR1 LNHNV and CDR2 YYDKDF (reference sequence). The CDR3 is 14 amino acids. Trimming stripped 5 bases from V and 2 bases from J, with 10 bases between. The chain's CDR3 is CATSGDTAYNEQFF. The CDR3, as DNA: TGTGCCACCAGCGGTGACACGGCCTACAATGAGCAGTTCTTC.

This clone was seen a handful of times. This chain joins TRBV13 and TRBJ2-4, with 12 nucleotides matching TRBD1. In germline, CDR1 is PRHDT, CDR2 FYEKMQ (reference sequence). Trimming removed 6 bases from V and 8 bases from J; junction bases left unmatched: 8. The CDR3 is made up of 15 amino acids. The CDR3 here is CASSRGTGGRDIQYF. The CDR3 DNA follows: TGTGCCAGCAGTAGAGGGACAGGGGGCCGGGACATTCAGTACTTC.